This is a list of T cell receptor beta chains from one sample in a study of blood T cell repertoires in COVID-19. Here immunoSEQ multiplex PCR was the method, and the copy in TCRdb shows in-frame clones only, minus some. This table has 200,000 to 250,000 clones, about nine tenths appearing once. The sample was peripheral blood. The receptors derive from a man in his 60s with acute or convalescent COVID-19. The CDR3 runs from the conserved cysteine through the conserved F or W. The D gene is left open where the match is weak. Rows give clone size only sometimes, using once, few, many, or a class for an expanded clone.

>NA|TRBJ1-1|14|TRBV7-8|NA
TGTGCCAGCAGCCCCCGACATCTCTACCCAGGGGCTTTCTTT
CASSPRHLYPGAFF
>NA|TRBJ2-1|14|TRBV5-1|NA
TGCGCCAGCAGCTATGGGACTTCGAGGGAGGAGCAGTTCTTC
CASSYGTSREEQFF
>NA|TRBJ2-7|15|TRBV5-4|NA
TGTGCCAGCAGCCTAAAACAGGGCCCCTCCTACGAGCAGTACTTC
CASSLKQGPSYEQYF
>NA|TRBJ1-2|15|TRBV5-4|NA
TGTGCCAGCAGCTTATGGTACACCTCAGGCTATGGCTACACCTTC
CASSLWYTSGYGYTF
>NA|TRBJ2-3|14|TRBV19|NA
TGTGCCAGTAACACCCCGGAGAAACCGAGTACGCAGTATTTT
CASNTPEKPSTQYF
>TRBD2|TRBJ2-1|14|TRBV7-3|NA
TGTGCCAGCAGCTCAGCGGGAGGGGTAAATGAGCAGTTCTTC
CASSSAGGVNEQFF
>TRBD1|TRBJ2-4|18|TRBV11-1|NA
TGTGCCAGCAGCTTAGCGCGGACAGGGGTTGTTACCAAAAACATTCAGTACTTC
CASSLARTGVVTKNIQYF
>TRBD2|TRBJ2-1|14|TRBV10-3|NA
TGTGCCATCAGTCCCACTAGCGGGAGCGGGGAGCAGTTCTTC
CAISPTSGSGEQFF
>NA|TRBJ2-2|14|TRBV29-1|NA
TGCAGCGTTGGGACAGCCTCGGACACCGGGGAGCTGTTTTTT
CSVGTASDTGELFF
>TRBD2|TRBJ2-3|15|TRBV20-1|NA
TGCAGTGCTAGTAGACTAGCGGGGGGGGAAGATACGCAGTATTTT
CSASRLAGGEDTQYF
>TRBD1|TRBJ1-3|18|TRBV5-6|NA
TGTGCCAGCAGCCGGGACAGGGGGCGCATTTTGGCCGGAAACACCATATATTTT
CASSRDRGRILAGNTIYF
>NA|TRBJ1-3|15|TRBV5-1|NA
TGCGCCAGCAGCTTGTCCGGGGGCTCTGGAAACACCATATATTTT
CASSLSGGSGNTIYF
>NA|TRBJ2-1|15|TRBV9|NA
TGTGCCAGCAGCGTAAGATCGGGAAGGTACAATGAGCAGTTCTTC
CASSVRSGRYNEQFF
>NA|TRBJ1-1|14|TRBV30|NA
TGTGCCTGGACCGGGGGAATTATGAACACTGAAGCTTTCTTT
CAWTGGIMNTEAFF
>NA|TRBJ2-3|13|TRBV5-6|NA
TGTGCCAGCAGCTTGCTCGGGGGAGATACGCAGTATTTT
CASSLLGGDTQYF
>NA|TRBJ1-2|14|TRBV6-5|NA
TGTGCCAGCAGTTACTCCCACAGGGTCTATGGCTACACCTTC
CASSYSHRVYGYTF
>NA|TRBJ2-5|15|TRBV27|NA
TGTGCCAGCAGTTTATCGAGGGGACTGGGGGGGACCCAGTACTTC
CASSLSRGLGGTQYF
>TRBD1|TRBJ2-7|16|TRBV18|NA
TGTGCCAGCTCACCCACACAGGGGGCTGGCTCCTACGAGCAGTACTTC
CASSPTQGAGSYEQYF
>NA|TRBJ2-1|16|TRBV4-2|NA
TGTGCCAGCAGCCAAGATGGGGGGAGATCCTACAATGAGCAGTTCTTC
CASSQDGGRSYNEQFF
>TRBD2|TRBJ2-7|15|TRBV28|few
TGTGCCGCCTCGGATACGGGAGGGCCTTATTACGAGCAGTACTTC
CAASDTGGPYYEQYF
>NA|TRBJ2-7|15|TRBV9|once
TGTGCCAGCAGCCCGAGGACTGGGAGCTCCTACGAGCAGTACTTC
CASSPRTGSSYEQYF
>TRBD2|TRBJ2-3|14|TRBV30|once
TGTGCCTGGAGCCCCGGGGGGACTACAGATACGCAGTATTTT
CAWSPGGTTDTQYF
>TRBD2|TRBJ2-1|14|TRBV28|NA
TGTGCCAGCAGTTTACTGCTAGCGGGGAATGAGCAGTTCTTC
CASSLLLAGNEQFF
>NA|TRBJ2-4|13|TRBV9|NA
TGTGCCAGCAGCGTAAACCAGGGAAACATTCAGTACTTC
CASSVNQGNIQYF
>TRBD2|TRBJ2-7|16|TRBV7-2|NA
TGTGCCAGCAGCCGGATTAGCGGGAGTAGCGTCTACGAGCAGTACTTC
CASSRISGSSVYEQYF
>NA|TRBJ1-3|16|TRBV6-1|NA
TGTGCCAGCAGTGTTTACAGATTGAGCTCTGGAAACACCATATATTTT
CASSVYRLSSGNTIYF
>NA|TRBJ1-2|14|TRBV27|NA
TGTGCCAGCCTACCTTCCAGGTCTGCGTGGGGCTACACCTTC
CASLPSRSAWGYTF
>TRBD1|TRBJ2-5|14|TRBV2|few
TGTGCCAGCAGTGAAGACAGGGGGAGGGAGACCCAGTACTTC
CASSEDRGRETQYF
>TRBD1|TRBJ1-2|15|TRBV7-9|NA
TGTGCCAGCAGCTTTCGACGACAGGGGTCCGATGGCTACACCTTC
CASSFRRQGSDGYTF
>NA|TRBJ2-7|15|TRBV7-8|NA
TGTGCCAGCAGCTTAGGACTAAGGTCCCTTTTCGAGCAGTACTTC
CASSLGLRSLFEQYF
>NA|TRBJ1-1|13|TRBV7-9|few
TGTGCCAGCAGCTTCGGAGGGGCGGGGAAAGCTTTCTTT
CASSFGGAGKAFF
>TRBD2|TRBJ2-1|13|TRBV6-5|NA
TGTGCCAGCAGCCGCCGGGAGGGGGGAGCGGGATTCTTC
CASSRREGGAGFF
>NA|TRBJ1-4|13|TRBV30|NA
TGTGCCTGGAGTGGCTACGTGGGGGGGGTGCTGTTTTTT
CAWSGYVGGVLFF
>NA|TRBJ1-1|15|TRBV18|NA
TGTGCCAGCTCACCGCAGACAGCTAAGAACACTGAAGCTTTCTTT
CASSPQTAKNTEAFF